Below are 9 T cell receptor beta chains sequenced from a single sample in a study of cytomegalovirus exposure and HLA in healthy donors. The PCR ran on 60 Vbeta and 13 Jbeta primers. Assay: immunoSEQ multiplex PCR; the TCRdb copy retains only in-frame clones and omits some. The sample has about 160,000 clones, roughly four fifths seen once. The sample consisted of PBMCs. Every receptor here comes from a man between 60 and 75 years old in good health and CMV-seronegative.

The V call is TRBV7-7, the J call TRBJ2-5; TRBD1 matches at 8 bases. Germline V gives CDR1 SSHAT, CDR2 FNYEAQ (reference sequence). The V segment lost 5 bases and the J segment 5 bases; nucleotides outside the gene matches: 4. The CDR3 sequence is 13 residues long. The CDR3 spells CASSRTGQETQYF. CDR3 DNA: TGTGCCAGCAGCCGGACAGGGCAGGAGACCCAGTACTTC.

This clone was seen just once. This chain links TRBV5-6 with TRBJ2-1; TRBD2 aligns across 9 bases. Germline CDR1 and CDR2: SGHDT and YYEEEE. CDR3 size: 15 residues. Losses at the gene ends were 0 bases for V and 2 bases for J; bases not matched to a gene: 0. Written as DNA, the CDR3 is TGTGCCAGCAGCTTGGGCGGGGGGGCCTACAATGAGCAGTTCTTC. Protein product: CASSLGGGAYNEQFF.

This clone was seen just once. V usage is TRBV7-2 and J usage is TRBJ2-3, with 11 bases matching TRBD2. The CDR3 has 15 residues. CDR1 SGHTA and CDR2 FQGNSA come from the germline V gene. The junction had 10 bases not matched to a gene; V was cut back by 10 bases and J by 4 bases. DNA of the CDR3: TGTGCCATCCCAATAGCGGGAGGGTTGTCAGATACGCAGTATTTT. Its translation: CAIPIAGGLSDTQYF.

The chain links TRBV11-2 to TRBJ2-1, with TRBD1 matching 9 bases. CDR3 length equals 14 residues. Germline CDR1 is SGHAT and CDR2 is FQNNGV. The V gene end was trimmed by 7 bases and the J gene end by 5 bases; junction bases not matched to a gene: 6. This chain's CDR3 is CASTPDRGDNEQFF. CDR3 DNA: TGTGCCAGCACCCCGGACAGGGGTGACAATGAGCAGTTCTTC.

This chain connects TRBV27 to TRBJ1-1, with 12 bases that match TRBD1. Looked up from germline, CDR1 is MNHEY and CDR2 is SMNVEV (reference sequence). CDR3 size: 14 residues. With V trimmed by 2 bases and J by 10 bases, 5 bases remained unmatched. DNA of the CDR3: TGTGCCAGCAGTTTAACCGGGACAGGGGGCCCAGCTTTCTTT. Protein: CASSLTGTGGPAFF.

The genes are TRBV10-1 and TRBJ2-5; 10 nucleotides agree with TRBD2. The CDR3 runs 16 residues. V shed 1 base and J 6 bases; nucleotides not matched to a gene: 8. Germline assignment: CDR1 WNHNN and CDR2 SYGVQD (reference sequence). CDR3 DNA: TGCGCCAGCAGTGAGTTGTCTAGCGGGAGTCGAAAGACCCAGTACTTC. It encodes CASSELSSGSRKTQYF.

J is TRBJ2-7 and V is TRBV28, with 9 bases that match TRBD1. Losses at the gene ends were 4 bases for V and 0 bases for J; bases not matched to a gene: 1. The CDR3 totals 14 residues. Germline assignment: CDR1 MDHEN and CDR2 SYDVKM. The CDR3 here is CASSWTGVSYEQYF. CDR3 in DNA: TGTGCCAGCAGTTGGACAGGGGTCTCCTACGAGCAGTACTTC.

The table lists this clone with a count of one. The chain uses TRBV18 and TRBJ1-1; a possible D gene is TRBD1 (6 bases). The CDR3 consists of 14 residues. Germline CDR1 KGHSH, CDR2 LQKENI. Deletions cut 2 bases from V and 11 bases from J, with 18 bases between. CDR3 protein: CASSPGGGLGPAFF. DNA for the CDR3: TGTGCCAGCTCACCAGGGGGCGGCCTGGGGCCGGCTTTCTTT.

This CDR3 is CASSEKFWGGGLYGYTF. In DNA, the CDR3 is TGTGCCAGCAGTGAAAAATTCTGGGGCGGGGGGCTGTATGGCTACACCTTC. The chain combines TRBV6-1 with TRBJ1-2; possibly TRBD1 for D (6 bases). The germline V and J ends were trimmed by 2 bases and 5 bases, with 21 bases remaining between them. The CDR3 has 17 amino acids. The germline V gene encodes CDR1 MNHNS and CDR2 SASEGT.